This TCR beta chain stems from a study of response to subunit inactivated influenza vaccine. This clonotype was recorded at least ten times. TCRdb re-called the RT-PCR reads with MiXCR, one entry per CDR3 protein. The sample carries 800,000 or so distinct CDR3 sequences, around 20% recorded once. CDR3 length: 12 residues. From germline, CDR1 is DFQATT and CDR2 SNEGSKA (reference sequence). V lost 6 bases and J lost 10, with 18 bases in between. The sample here was PBMCs from blood, taken 4 to 6 days after vaccination. This sequence originates from a man in his fifties or sixties who received an inactivated influenza vaccine. The rearrangement joins TRBV20-1 to TRBJ2-5; D may be TRBD2 (6 bases). The CDR3, as DNA: TGCAGTGCCCCTGGGACTCCCGAGGGCCAGTACTTC. Translated: CSAPGTPEGQYF.